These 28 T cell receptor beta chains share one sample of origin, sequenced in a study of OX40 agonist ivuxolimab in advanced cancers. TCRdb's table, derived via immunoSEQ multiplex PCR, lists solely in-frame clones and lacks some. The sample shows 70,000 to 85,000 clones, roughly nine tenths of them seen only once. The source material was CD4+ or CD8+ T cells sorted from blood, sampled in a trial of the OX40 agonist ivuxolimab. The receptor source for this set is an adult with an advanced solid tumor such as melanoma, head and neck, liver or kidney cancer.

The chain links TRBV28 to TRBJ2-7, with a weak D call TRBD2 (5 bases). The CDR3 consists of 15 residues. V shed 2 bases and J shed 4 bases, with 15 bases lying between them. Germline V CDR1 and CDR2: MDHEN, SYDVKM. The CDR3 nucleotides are TGTGCCAGCAGTTTAGCGGCGGGCCTGGTATACGAGCAGTACTTC. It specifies CASSLAAGLVYEQYF. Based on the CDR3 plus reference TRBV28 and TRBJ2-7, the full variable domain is DVKVTQSSRYLVKRTGEKVFLECVQDMDHENMFWYRQDPGLGLRLIYFSYDVKMKEKGDIPEGYSVSREKKERFSLILESASTNQTSMYLCASSLAAGLVYEQYFGPGTRLTVT.

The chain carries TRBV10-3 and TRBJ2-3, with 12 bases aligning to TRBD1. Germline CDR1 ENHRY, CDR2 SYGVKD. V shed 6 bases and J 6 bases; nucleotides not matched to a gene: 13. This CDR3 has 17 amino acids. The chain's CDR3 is CAISPLPGQGATDTQYF. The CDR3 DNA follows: TGTGCCATCAGCCCACTCCCGGGACAGGGGGCGACTGATACGCAGTATTTT.

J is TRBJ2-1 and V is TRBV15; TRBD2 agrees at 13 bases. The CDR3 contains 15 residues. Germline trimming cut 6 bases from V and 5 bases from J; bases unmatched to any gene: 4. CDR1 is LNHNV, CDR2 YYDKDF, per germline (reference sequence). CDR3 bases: TGTGCCACCAGAACCGGGACTAGCGGGAACAATGAGCAGTTCTTC. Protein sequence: CATRTGTSGNNEQFF.

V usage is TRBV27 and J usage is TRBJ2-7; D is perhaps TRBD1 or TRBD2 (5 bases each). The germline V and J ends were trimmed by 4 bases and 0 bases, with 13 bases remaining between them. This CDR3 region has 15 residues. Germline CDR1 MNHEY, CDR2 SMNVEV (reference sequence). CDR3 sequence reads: CASSSLGTSSYEQYF. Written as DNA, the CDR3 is TGTGCCAGCAGTTCCCTAGGGACCAGCTCCTACGAGCAGTACTTC.

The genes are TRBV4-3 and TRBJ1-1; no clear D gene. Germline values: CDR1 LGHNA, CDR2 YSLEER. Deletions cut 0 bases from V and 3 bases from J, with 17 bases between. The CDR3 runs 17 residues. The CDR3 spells CASSQDVTVRWHTEAFF. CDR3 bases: TGCGCCAGCAGCCAAGATGTGACGGTGAGGTGGCACACTGAAGCTTTCTTT.

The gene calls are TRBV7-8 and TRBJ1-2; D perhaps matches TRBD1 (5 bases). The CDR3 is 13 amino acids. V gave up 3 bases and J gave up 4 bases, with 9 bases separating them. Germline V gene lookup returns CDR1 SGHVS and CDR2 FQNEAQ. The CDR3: CASSFGGGYGYTF. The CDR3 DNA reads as TGTGCCAGCAGCTTTGGCGGGGGCTATGGCTACACCTTC.

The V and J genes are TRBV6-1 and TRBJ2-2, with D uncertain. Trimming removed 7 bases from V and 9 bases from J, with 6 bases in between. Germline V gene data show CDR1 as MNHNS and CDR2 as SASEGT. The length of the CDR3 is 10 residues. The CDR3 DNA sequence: TGTGCCAGCAACGAGAGGGAGCTGTTTTTT. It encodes CASNERELFF.

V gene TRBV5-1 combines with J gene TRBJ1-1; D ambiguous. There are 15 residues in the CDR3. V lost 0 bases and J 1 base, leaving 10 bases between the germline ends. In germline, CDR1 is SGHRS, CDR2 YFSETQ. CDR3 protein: CASSLDFRGNTEAFF. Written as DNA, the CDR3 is TGCGCCAGCAGCTTGGACTTCCGGGGGAACACTGAAGCTTTCTTT.

The CDR3 spells CASSLQGKPTYEQYF. DNA for the CDR3: TGCGCCAGCAGCTTGCAGGGAAAACCTACCTACGAGCAGTACTTC. The chain uses TRBV5-1 and TRBJ2-5; perhaps TRBD1 as D (5 bases). The tail of the sequence fits TRBJ2-7 better, so the J call may be wrong. CDR3 length equals 15 residues. The germline V gene has CDR1 SGHRS and CDR2 YFSETQ.

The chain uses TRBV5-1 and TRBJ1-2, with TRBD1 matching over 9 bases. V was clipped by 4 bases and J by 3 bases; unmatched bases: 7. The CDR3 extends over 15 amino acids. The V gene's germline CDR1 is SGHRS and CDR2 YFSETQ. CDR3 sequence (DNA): TGCGCCAGCAGCATAAGGACAGGGGAGGACTATGGCTACACCTTC. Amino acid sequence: CASSIRTGEDYGYTF.

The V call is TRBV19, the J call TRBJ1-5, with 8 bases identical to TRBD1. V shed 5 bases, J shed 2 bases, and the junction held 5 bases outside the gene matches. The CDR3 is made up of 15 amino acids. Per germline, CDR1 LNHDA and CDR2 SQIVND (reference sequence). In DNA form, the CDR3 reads TGTGCCAGTAGTCCCTCAGGGGGCGGCAATCAGCCCCAGCATTTT. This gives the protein CASSPSGGGNQPQHF. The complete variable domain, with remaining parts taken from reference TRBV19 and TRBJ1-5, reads DGGITQSPKYLFRKEGQNVTLSCEQNLNHDAMYWYRQDPGQGLRLIYYSQIVNDFQKGDIAEGYSVSREKKESFPLTVTSAQKNPTAFYLCASSPSGGGNQPQHFGDGTRLSIL.

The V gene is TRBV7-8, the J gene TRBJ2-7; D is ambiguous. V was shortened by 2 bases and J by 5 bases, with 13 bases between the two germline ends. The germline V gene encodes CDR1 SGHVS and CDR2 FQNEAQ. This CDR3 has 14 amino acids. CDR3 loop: CASSLPLLVHEQYF. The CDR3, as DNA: TGTGCCAGCAGCTTACCCCTTCTCGTTCACGAGCAGTACTTC.

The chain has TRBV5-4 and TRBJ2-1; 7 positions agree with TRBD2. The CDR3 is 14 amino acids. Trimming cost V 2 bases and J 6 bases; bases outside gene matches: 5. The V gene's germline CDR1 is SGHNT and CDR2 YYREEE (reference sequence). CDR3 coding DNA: TGTGCCAGCAGCTTTACCGGGACTATCAATGAGCAGTTCTTC. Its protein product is CASSFTGTINEQFF.

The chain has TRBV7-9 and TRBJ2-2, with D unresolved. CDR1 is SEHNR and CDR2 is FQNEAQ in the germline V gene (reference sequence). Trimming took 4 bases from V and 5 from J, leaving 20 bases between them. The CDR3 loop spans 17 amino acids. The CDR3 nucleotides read TGTGCCAGCAGCTCCGACAACCACCACATTGGAACCGGGGAGCTGTTTTTT. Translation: CASSSDNHHIGTGELFF.

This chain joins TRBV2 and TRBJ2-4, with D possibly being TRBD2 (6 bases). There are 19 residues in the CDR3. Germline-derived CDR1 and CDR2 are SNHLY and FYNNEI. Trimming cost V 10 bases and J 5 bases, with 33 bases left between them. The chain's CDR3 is CATPVNNPGTLLSENIQYF. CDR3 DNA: TGTGCCACCCCAGTGAATAACCCCGGGACTCTACTAAGTGAAAACATTCAGTACTTC.

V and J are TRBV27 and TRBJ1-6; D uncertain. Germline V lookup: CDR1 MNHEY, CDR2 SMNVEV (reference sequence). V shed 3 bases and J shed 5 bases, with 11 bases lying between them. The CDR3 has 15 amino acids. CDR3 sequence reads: CASSLSRANNSPLHF. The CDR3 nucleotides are TGTGCCAGCAGTTTGTCAAGGGCCAATAATTCACCCCTCCACTTT.

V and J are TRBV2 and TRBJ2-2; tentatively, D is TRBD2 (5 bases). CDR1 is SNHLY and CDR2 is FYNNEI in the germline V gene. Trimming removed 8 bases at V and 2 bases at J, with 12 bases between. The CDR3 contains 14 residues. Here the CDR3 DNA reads TGTGCCAGCTTTTCGAGCGGAAACACCGGGGAGCTGTTTTTT. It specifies CASFSSGNTGELFF.

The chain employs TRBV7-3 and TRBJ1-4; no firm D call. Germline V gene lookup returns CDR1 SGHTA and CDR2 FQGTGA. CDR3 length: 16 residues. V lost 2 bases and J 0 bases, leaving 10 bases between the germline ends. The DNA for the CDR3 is TGTGCCAGCAGCTTATTTCGTTCAACAACTAATGAAAAACTGTTTTTT. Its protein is CASSLFRSTTNEKLFF.

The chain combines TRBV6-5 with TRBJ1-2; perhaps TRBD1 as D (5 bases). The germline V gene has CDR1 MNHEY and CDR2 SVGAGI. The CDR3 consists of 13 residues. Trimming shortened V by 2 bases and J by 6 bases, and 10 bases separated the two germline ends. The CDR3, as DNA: TGTGCCAGCAGTTACGGGGGAAGCAATGGCTACACCTTC. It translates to CASSYGGSNGYTF.

The CDR3 bases are TGTGCCAGCAGCTTGCAGGCGGGAGTAGAGAATGAGCAGTTCTTC. Translated, it gives CASSLQAGVENEQFF. This chain uses TRBV5-4 with TRBJ2-1, with 7 bases matching TRBD2. After removal of 1 base from V and 7 bases from J, the junction contained 8 bases not matched to a gene. The germline CDR1 and CDR2 sequences are SGHNT and YYREEE (reference sequence). The CDR3 is made up of 15 amino acids.

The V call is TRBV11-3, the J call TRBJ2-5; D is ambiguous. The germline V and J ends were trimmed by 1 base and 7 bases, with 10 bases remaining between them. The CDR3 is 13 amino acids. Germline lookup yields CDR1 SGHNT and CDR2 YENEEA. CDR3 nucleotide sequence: TGTGCCAGCAGCTTAGGGACGGAAGGGACCCAGTACTTC. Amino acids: CASSLGTEGTQYF.

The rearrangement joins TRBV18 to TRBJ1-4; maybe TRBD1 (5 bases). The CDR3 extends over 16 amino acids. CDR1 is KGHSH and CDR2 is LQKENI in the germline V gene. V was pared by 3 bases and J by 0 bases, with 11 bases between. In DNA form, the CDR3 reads TGTGCCAGCTCACCCAGACAGCCAGCAACTAATGAAAAACTGTTTTTT. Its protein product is CASSPRQPATNEKLFF.

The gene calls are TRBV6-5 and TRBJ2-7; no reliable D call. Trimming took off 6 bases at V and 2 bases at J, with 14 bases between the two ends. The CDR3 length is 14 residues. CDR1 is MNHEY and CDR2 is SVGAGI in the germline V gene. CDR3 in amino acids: CASRPFWTTYEQYF. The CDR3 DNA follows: TGTGCCAGCAGGCCTTTCTGGACCACCTACGAGCAGTACTTC.

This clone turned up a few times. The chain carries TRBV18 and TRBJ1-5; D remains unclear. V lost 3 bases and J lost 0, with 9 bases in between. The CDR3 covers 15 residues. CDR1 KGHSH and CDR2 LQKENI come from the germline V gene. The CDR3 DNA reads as TGTGCCAGCTCACCGGACGGCTATAGCAATCAGCCCCAGCATTTT. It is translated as CASSPDGYSNQPQHF.

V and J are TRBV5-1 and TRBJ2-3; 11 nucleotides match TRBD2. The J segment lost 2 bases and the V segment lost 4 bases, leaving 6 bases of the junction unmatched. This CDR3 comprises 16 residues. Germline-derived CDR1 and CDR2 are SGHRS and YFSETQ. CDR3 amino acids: CASSKIAGGTTDTQYF. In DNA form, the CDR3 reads TGCGCCAGCAGCAAAATAGCGGGAGGGACCACAGATACGCAGTATTTT.

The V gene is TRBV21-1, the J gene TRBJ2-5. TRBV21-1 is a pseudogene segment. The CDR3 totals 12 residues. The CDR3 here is CASIGGGETQYF. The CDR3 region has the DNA TGTGCCAGCATCGGGGGCGGAGAGACCCAGTACTTC.

This chain's CDR3 is CASSRRTGGEYEQYF. The CDR3, as DNA: TGTGCCAGCAGCCGCCGGACAGGGGGGGAGTACGAGCAGTACTTC. The chain uses TRBV6-5 and TRBJ2-5, with 10 positions matching TRBD1. TRBJ2-7 matches the DNA end more closely, so the J call is doubtful. The CDR3 is made up of 15 amino acids. Germline V gene data show CDR1 as MNHEY and CDR2 as SVGAGI.

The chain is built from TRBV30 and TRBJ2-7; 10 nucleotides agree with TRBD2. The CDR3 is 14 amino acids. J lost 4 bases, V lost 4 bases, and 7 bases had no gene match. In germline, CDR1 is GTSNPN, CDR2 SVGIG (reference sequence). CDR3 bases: TGTGCCTGGAAAAGACTAGCGGGTCGTTACGAGCAGTACTTC. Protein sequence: CAWKRLAGRYEQYF.